This TCR beta chain was captured in a study of beta chain features in type 1 diabetes. Whole-study findings and limits: Patients with Type 1 diabetes showed moderately but significantly shorter TCRB CDR3s in all four CD4+ subsets. In comparison with healthy donors, patients had naive, central memory and Treg TCRB repertoires that appeared more similar.

The whole isolated RNA underwent reverse transcription, so sequencing captured expressed TCRB transcripts. The repertoire was sequenced with immunoSEQ multiplex PCR; TCRdb's copy has only in-frame clones and lacks some. There are under 300,000 clones in the sample; over 11% occur only once, and 0.015% to 0.02% lies in the top ten. The table lists this clone with a few counts. Its matching antigen is unknown. Sequenced: naive CD4+ T cells from blood. This TCR came from a man between 25 and 39 years old with type 1 diabetes.

The CDR3: CASSLGGTVEQPQHF. DNA of the CDR3: TGTGCCAGCAGCTTGGGCGGGACTGTAGAGCAGCCCCAGCATTTT. This chain links TRBV5-4 with TRBJ1-5; D may be TRBD1 (5 bases). The CDR3 covers 15 residues. Trimming took 0 bases from V and 7 from J, leaving 14 bases between them. Germline CDR1 SGHNT, CDR2 YYREEE (reference sequence).